The clone carrying this T cell receptor (beta chain) is labeled as large. Germline V gene lookup returns CDR1 MNHNS and CDR2 SASEGT. J was trimmed by 6 bases and V by 1 base; bases with no gene match: 3. This CDR3 spans 15 amino acids. TCRdb re-called the PCR reads through MiXCR. The data hold under 95,000 clones, with roughly 8.6% observed a single time. No treatment had been given to any patient before thyroid surgery. The sample originates from a study of metastatic and nonmetastatic thyroid tumors. The receptor was isolated from a female donor with papillary thyroid cancer or a benign thyroid nodule (not recorded which). Some clones in this sample may be carry-over from other donors' samples. The sample taken for sequencing was blood. The chain uses TRBV6-1 and TRBJ2-2, with 9 bases that match TRBD1. The CDR3 is CASSEGTGDSGELFF. The CDR3 nucleotides are TGTGCCAGCAGTGAAGGGACAGGGGATTCCGGGGAGCTGTTTTTT.